Below are 23 T cell receptor beta chains sequenced from a single sample in a study of memory CD4+ T cells and cytomegalovirus serostatus. The table came from immunoSEQ multiplex PCR; TCRdb's copy has only in-frame clones and leaves some out. The table shows 50,000 or so clones, with 82% occurring only once. The sort gate was single viable CD3+CD4+CD8-CD45RO+ cells for memory CD4+ T cells. Sample: memory CD4+ T cells from blood. Source of these receptors: an adult in good health and CMV-seronegative.

The chain has TRBV6-5 and TRBJ1-3, with unresolved D. Germline V CDR1 and CDR2: MNHEY, SVGAGI. Trimming cost V 3 bases and J 1 base, with 7 bases left between them. CDR3 size: 14 residues. CDR3 bases: TGTGCCAGCAGTTATGGTTCATCTGGAAACACCATATATTTT. It is translated as CASSYGSSGNTIYF.

This clone has just a few counts. V usage is TRBV2 and J usage is TRBJ2-2; the D is unclear. The germline V and J ends were trimmed by 7 bases and 1 base, with 7 bases remaining between them. The CDR3 extends over 13 amino acids. The germline gives CDR1 SNHLY, CDR2 FYNNEI. The CDR3 protein is CASNWGNTGELFF. The DNA for the CDR3 is TGTGCCAGCAATTGGGGGAACACCGGGGAGCTGTTTTTT. Drawing the rest from reference TRBV2 and TRBJ2-2, the complete variable domain is EPEVTQTPSHQVTQMGQEVILRCVPISNHLYFYWYRQILGQKVEFLVSFYNNEISEKSEIFDDQFSVERPDGSNFTLKIRSTKLEDSAMYFCASNWGNTGELFFGEGSRLTVL.

The chain carries TRBV5-1 and TRBJ2-5; unclear D gene. V was cut by 1 base and J by 1 base, with 5 bases left in between. This CDR3 contains 13 residues. Germline lookup yields CDR1 SGHRS and CDR2 YFSETQ. CDR3 residues: CASSLTIQETQYF. DNA of the CDR3: TGCGCCAGCAGCTTGACTATCCAAGAGACCCAGTACTTC.

V gene TRBV7-2 combines with J gene TRBJ2-3; 12 bases are shared with TRBD2. Trimming took 3 bases from V and 5 from J; bases not matched to a gene: 0. Germline CDR1 is SGHTA and CDR2 is FQGNSA. The CDR3 consists of 14 residues. CDR3 coding DNA: TGTGCCAGCAGCTTGGGACTAGCGGGAGATACGCAGTATTTT. Encoded protein: CASSLGLAGDTQYF.

This clone was seen a single time. The chain uses TRBV7-2 and TRBJ1-5, with 11 bases lining up with TRBD1. The CDR3 length is 15 residues. In germline, CDR1 is SGHTA, CDR2 FQGNSA. Trimming removed 5 bases from V and 7 bases from J; junction bases left unmatched: 7. The CDR3 reads CASSGDRGRGQPQHF. DNA of the CDR3: TGTGCCAGCAGCGGGGACAGGGGGAGAGGCCAGCCCCAGCATTTT. Variable domain in full (rest from reference TRBV7-2 and TRBJ1-5): GAGVSQSPSNKVTEKGKDVELRCDPISGHTALYWYRQSLGQGLEFLIYFQGNSAPDKSGLPSDRFSAERTGGSVSTLTIQRTQQEDSAVYLCASSGDRGRGQPQHFGDGTRLSIL.

This clone was picked up a small number of times. The chain has TRBV5-5 and TRBJ1-3; D ambiguous. CDR3 length: 15 residues. V gave up 0 bases and J gave up 0 bases, with 7 bases separating them. Germline CDR1 and CDR2: SGHKS and YYEKEE (reference sequence). In nucleotides, the CDR3 is TGTGCCAGCAGCTTGGGTGCAGGCTCTGGAAACACCATATATTTT. Protein sequence: CASSLGAGSGNTIYF.

The V call is TRBV2, the J call TRBJ1-5; D not certain. CDR1 is SNHLY, CDR2 FYNNEI, per germline. Deletions cut 2 bases from V and 2 bases from J, with 10 bases between. This CDR3 contains 15 residues. The CDR3 DNA follows: TGTGCCAGCAGTGAACTCCAGGTTGGCAATCAGCCCCAGCATTTT. Protein sequence: CASSELQVGNQPQHF. Filled out from reference TRBV2 and TRBJ1-5, the complete variable domain reads EPEVTQTPSHQVTQMGQEVILRCVPISNHLYFYWYRQILGQKVEFLVSFYNNEISEKSEIFDDQFSVERPDGSNFTLKIRSTKLEDSAMYFCASSELQVGNQPQHFGDGTRLSIL.

Written as DNA, the CDR3 is TGCGCCAGCACTTCTGGGGCCAACGTCCTGACTTTC. This gives the protein CASTSGANVLTF. This chain uses TRBV5-1 with TRBJ2-6; D uncertain. This CDR3 spans 12 amino acids. From germline, CDR1 is SGHRS and CDR2 YFSETQ. V was trimmed by 6 bases and J by 1 base, leaving 2 bases between them.

The chain uses TRBV6-1 and TRBJ1-4; TRBD1 matches 9 bases. Germline V gives CDR1 MNHNS, CDR2 SASEGT. There are 14 residues in the CDR3. The J segment lost 3 bases and the V segment lost 7 bases, leaving 3 bases of the junction unmatched. The CDR3 sequence: CASTRTGANEKLFF. The CDR3 DNA is TGTGCCAGCACCCGGACAGGGGCTAATGAAAAACTGTTTTTT.

This clone came up a few times. This chain connects TRBV19 to TRBJ1-3, with 7 nucleotides matching TRBD1. The CDR3 loop spans 15 amino acids. Germline-derived CDR1 and CDR2 are LNHDA and SQIVND (reference sequence). V trimming: 6 bases; J trimming: 0 bases; junction bases outside the gene matches: 5. The CDR3 DNA sequence: TGTGCCAGTAGATTGGACAGGAGCTCTGGAAACACCATATATTTT. Translating gives CASRLDRSSGNTIYF.

A few counts support this clone. The chain is built from TRBV4-2 and TRBJ2-7; D may be TRBD1 (5 bases). This CDR3 contains 15 residues. Germline-derived CDR1 and CDR2 are LGHNA and YNFKEQ. V was cut by 0 bases and J by 0 bases, with 9 bases left in between. The CDR3 reads CASSQDQGLSYEQYF. CDR3 sequence (DNA): TGTGCCAGCAGCCAAGATCAGGGCCTCTCCTACGAGCAGTACTTC.

The chain is built from TRBV29-1 and TRBJ2-3; D possibly corresponds to TRBD2 (6 bases). CDR1 is SQVTM and CDR2 is ANQGSEA in the germline V gene. CDR3 length: 14 residues. With 5 bases removed from V and 0 bases from J, the gap between germline ends came to 12 bases. CDR3 in amino acids: CSVTTGTSTDTQYF. CDR3 in DNA: TGCAGCGTTACTACCGGGACTAGCACAGATACGCAGTATTTT.

The chain couples TRBV14 to TRBJ1-1; TRBD1 is a possible D gene (5 bases). Germline CDR1 and CDR2: SGHDN and FVKESK. Trimming removed 4 bases at V and 11 bases at J, with 14 bases between. This CDR3 contains 12 residues. The CDR3 nucleotides read TGTGCCAGCAGCCGGATAGGGAGGGGTGCTTTCTTT. Translating gives CASSRIGRGAFF.

This clone has just a few counts. This chain uses TRBV7-2 with TRBJ2-4, with 11 bases lining up with TRBD2. The CDR3 sequence is 16 residues long. Looked up from germline, CDR1 is SGHTA and CDR2 is FQGNSA. Unmatched junction bases numbered 8, after V lost 7 bases and J lost 3 bases. This CDR3 reads CASTRSGTSGKNIQYF. CDR3 DNA sequence: TGTGCCAGCACCAGATCCGGGACTAGCGGCAAAAACATTCAGTACTTC.

V is TRBV10-3 and J is TRBJ1-2, with a tentative D call TRBD1 (6 bases). The CDR3 runs to 13 residues. CDR1 and CDR2 (germline): ENHRY, SYGVKD. V lost 8 bases, J lost 5 bases, and 15 bases lay in between. The CDR3 protein is CAISGGLGYGYTF. The CDR3 region has the DNA TGTGCCATCTCCGGGGGGCTGGGGTATGGCTACACCTTC.

The count of this clone is one. The V and J genes are TRBV19 and TRBJ1-5, with 7 bases matching TRBD1. This CDR3 has 16 amino acids. V lost 7 bases to trimming and J lost 3 bases; unmatched junction nucleotides: 12. Germline V lookup: CDR1 LNHDA, CDR2 SQIVND (reference sequence). The CDR3, as DNA: TGTGCCAGTACCAGGGGGACAGCAAGGTTCAATCAGCCCCAGCATTTT. Encoded protein: CASTRGTARFNQPQHF.

The chain is built from TRBV2 and TRBJ1-1, with TRBD1 matching over 7 bases. This CDR3 region has 14 residues. The J segment lost 0 bases and the V segment lost 9 bases, leaving 7 bases of the junction unmatched. Germline assignment: CDR1 SNHLY and CDR2 FYNNEI. DNA for the CDR3: TGTGCCAGTAGGACAGGACCGATGAACACTGAAGCTTTCTTT. It specifies CASRTGPMNTEAFF. The full variable domain, completed using reference TRBV2 and TRBJ1-1, is EPEVTQTPSHQVTQMGQEVILRCVPISNHLYFYWYRQILGQKVEFLVSFYNNEISEKSEIFDDQFSVERPDGSNFTLKIRSTKLEDSAMYFCASRTGPMNTEAFFGQGTRLTVV.

The chain carries TRBV7-2 and TRBJ1-2; no reliable D call. CDR3 length: 12 residues. Germline CDR1 and CDR2: SGHTA and FQGNSA. V lost 5 bases and J 1 base, leaving 5 bases between the germline ends. CDR3 in DNA: TGTGCCAGCAGCCCAAGTAACTATGGCTACACCTTC. This translates into CASSPSNYGYTF.

This sequence joins TRBV5-8 and TRBJ1-5, with TRBD1 matching over 8 bases. The germline gives CDR1 SGHTS, CDR2 YDEGEE. The CDR3 is 16 residues long. V lost 3 bases and J lost 5; bases outside the gene matches: 10. CDR3 in amino acids: CASSSGAGGVYQPQHF. CDR3 DNA sequence: TGTGCCAGCAGCTCTGGCGCAGGGGGCGTCTATCAGCCCCAGCATTTT. The full variable domain, its missing parts supplied by reference TRBV5-8 and TRBJ1-5, is EAGVTQSPTHLIKTRGQQATLRCSPISGHTSVYWYQQALGLGLQFLLWYDEGEERNRGNFPPRFSGRQFPNYSSELNVNALELEDSALYLCASSSGAGGVYQPQHFGDGTRLSIL.

The chain is built from TRBV7-8 and TRBJ2-1; 9 bases are a match to TRBD2. V lost 1 base to trimming and J lost 1 base; unmatched junction nucleotides: 2. This CDR3 contains 16 residues. Germline V gene data show CDR1 as SGHVS and CDR2 as FQNEAQ. The CDR3 reads CASSLGGGVSYNEQFF. The CDR3 nucleotides read TGTGCCAGCAGCTTAGGCGGGGGGGTATCCTACAATGAGCAGTTCTTC.

The chain has TRBV7-6 and TRBJ2-7; D may correspond to TRBD1 or TRBD2 (5 bases each). The V end was cut by 0 bases, the J end by 5 bases, with 11 bases between. Germline V gene data show CDR1 as SGHVS and CDR2 as FNYEAQ. The CDR3 covers 14 residues. CDR3 loop: CASSLAGVHHEQYF. As DNA, the CDR3 is TGTGCCAGCAGCTTAGCGGGGGTACACCACGAGCAGTACTTC.

The chain employs TRBV5-1 and TRBJ1-4; no firm D call. Germline CDR1 reads SGHRS; CDR2 reads YFSETQ. With 5 bases removed from V and 11 bases from J, the gap between germline ends came to 16 bases. CDR3 size: 13 residues. This CDR3 reads CASSTGDLGKLFF. CDR3 coding DNA: TGCGCCAGCAGTACGGGCGACTTGGGGAAACTGTTTTTT.

The rearrangement joins TRBV28 to TRBJ2-3; D not certain. This CDR3 is 14 amino acids long. V was pared by 4 bases and J by 4 bases, with 12 bases between. Germline V CDR1 and CDR2: MDHEN, SYDVKM. CDR3 loop: CASSSTALADTQYF. The DNA of the CDR3 is TGTGCCAGCAGTTCCACTGCCTTAGCAGATACGCAGTATTTT.